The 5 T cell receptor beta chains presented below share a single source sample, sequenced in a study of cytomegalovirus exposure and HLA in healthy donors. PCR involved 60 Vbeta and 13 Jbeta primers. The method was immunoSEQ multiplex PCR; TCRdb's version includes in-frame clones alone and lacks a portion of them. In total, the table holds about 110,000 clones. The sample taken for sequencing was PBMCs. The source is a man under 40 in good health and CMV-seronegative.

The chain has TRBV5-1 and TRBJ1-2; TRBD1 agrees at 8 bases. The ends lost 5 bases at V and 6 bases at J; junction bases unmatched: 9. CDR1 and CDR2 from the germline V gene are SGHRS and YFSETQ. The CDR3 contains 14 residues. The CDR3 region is CASRPLTGGNGYTF. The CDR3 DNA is TGCGCCAGCAGACCCTTAACAGGGGGAAATGGCTACACCTTC.

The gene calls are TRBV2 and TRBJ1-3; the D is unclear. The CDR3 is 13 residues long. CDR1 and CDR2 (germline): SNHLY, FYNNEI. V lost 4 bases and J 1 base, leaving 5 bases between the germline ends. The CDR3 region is CASSGESGNTIYF. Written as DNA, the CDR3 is TGTGCCAGCAGTGGGGAGTCTGGAAACACCATATATTTT. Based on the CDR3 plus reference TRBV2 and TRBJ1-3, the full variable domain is EPEVTQTPSHQVTQMGQEVILRCVPISNHLYFYWYRQILGQKVEFLVSFYNNEISEKSEIFDDQFSVERPDGSNFTLKIRSTKLEDSAMYFCASSGESGNTIYFGEGSWLTVV.

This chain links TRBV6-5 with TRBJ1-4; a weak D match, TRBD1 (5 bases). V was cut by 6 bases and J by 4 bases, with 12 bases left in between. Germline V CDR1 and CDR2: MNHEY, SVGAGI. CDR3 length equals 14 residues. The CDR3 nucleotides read TGTGCCAGCAGGGAGGGACGCTATAATGAAAAACTGTTTTTT. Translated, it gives CASREGRYNEKLFF.

CDR3 sequence (DNA): TGCGCCAGCAGCTTGGGGGGACAGGGAGGCTATGGCTACACCTTC. Its translation is CASSLGGQGGYGYTF. This rearrangement joins TRBV5-1 to TRBJ1-2; TRBD1 agrees at 9 bases. Germline values: CDR1 SGHRS, CDR2 YFSETQ. With V trimmed by 0 bases and J by 4 bases, 4 bases remained unmatched. This CDR3 has 15 amino acids.

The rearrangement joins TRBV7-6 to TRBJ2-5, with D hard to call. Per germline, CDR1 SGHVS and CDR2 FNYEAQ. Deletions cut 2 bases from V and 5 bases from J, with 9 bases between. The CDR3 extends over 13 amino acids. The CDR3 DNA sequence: TGTGCCAGCAGCTTATCGGCGGTGGAGACCCAGTACTTC. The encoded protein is CASSLSAVETQYF.